This T cell receptor beta chain stems from a study of T-cell reconstitution after alpha-beta-depleted transplantation in children. The authors prepared the TCRbeta library with unique molecular identifiers. TCRdb re-derived calls from the PCR reads in MiXCR, one entry per CDR3 protein. Of hundreds of thousands of distinct CDR3 sequences in the sample, approximately 15% were seen once. With V trimmed by 4 bases and J by 7 bases, 11 bases remained unmatched. The CDR3 consists of 15 residues. Germline V gene sequence: CDR1 SGHDT, CDR2 YYEEEE. This clonotype showed up just a few times. The rearrangement uses TRBV5-6 and TRBJ2-1, with 7 bases identical to TRBD1. The receptor was isolated from a human donor who donated a stem cell graft to a child with acute myeloid leukemia. This specimen was PBMCs from the stem cell graft donor, taken from the stem cell graft. CDR3 loop: CASSRTKGQPNEQFF. Written as DNA, the CDR3 is TGTGCCAGCAGCCGTACTAAGGGACAGCCGAATGAGCAGTTCTTC. Using reference TRBV5-6 and TRBJ2-1 for the parts outside the CDR3, the full variable domain is DAGVTQSPTHLIKTRGQQVTLRCSPKSGHDTVSWYQQALGQGPQFIFQYYEEEERQRGNFPDRFSGHQFPNYSSELNVNALLLGDSALYLCASSRTKGQPNEQFFGPGTRLTVL.